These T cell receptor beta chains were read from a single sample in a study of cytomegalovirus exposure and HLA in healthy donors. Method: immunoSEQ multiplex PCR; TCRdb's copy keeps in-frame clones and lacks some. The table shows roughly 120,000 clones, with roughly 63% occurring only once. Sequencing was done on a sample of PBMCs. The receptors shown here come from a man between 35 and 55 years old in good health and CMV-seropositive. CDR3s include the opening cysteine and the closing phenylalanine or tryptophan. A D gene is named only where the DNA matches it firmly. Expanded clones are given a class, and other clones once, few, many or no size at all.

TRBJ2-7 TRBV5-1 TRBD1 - CASSLDGQDYEQYF TGCGCCAGCAGCTTGGATGGACAGGACTACGAGCAGTACTTC
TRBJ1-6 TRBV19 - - CASSPKGDSPLHF TGTGCCAGTAGTCCCAAGGGGGATTCACCCCTCCACTTT
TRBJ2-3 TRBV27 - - CASSLSGAQWGQYF TGTGCCAGCAGTTTATCGGGGGCCCAGTGGGGGCAGTATTTT
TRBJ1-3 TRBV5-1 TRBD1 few CASSWDSTHSGNTIYF TGCGCCAGCAGCTGGGACAGCACACACTCTGGAAACACCATATATTTT
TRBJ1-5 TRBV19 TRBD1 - CASNQGGGQPQHF TGTGCCAGTAATCAGGGGGGCGGTCAGCCCCAGCATTTT
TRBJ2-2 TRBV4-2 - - CASSQRQNTGELFF TGTGCCAGCAGCCAGAGACAGAACACCGGGGAGCTGTTTTTT
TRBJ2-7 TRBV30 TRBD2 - CAWSVLAGTSYEQYF TGTGCCTGGAGTGTCCTAGCGGGAACCTCCTACGAGCAGTACTTC
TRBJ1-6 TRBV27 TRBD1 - CASRLTGSTSPLHF TGTGCCAGCAGACTGACAGGGTCTACTTCACCCCTCCACTTT
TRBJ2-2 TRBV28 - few CASSPTWRGELFF TGTGCCAGCAGTCCAACATGGAGGGGGGAGCTGTTTTTT
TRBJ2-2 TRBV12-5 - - CASGLGQGTGELFF TGTGCTAGTGGTTTAGGGCAGGGTACCGGGGAGCTGTTTTTT
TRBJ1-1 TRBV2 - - CASMVDPTETEAFF TGTGCCAGCATGGTTGACCCGACGGAGACTGAAGCTTTCTTT
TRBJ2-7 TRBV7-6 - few CASSPLTGSSYEQYF TGTGCCAGCAGCCCCCTCACAGGGAGCTCCTACGAGCAGTACTTC
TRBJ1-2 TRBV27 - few CASSLTGNYGYTF TGTGCCAGCAGTCTAACAGGGAACTATGGCTACACCTTC
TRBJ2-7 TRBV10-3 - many CAISEIEYEQYF TGTGCCATCAGTGAGATAGAGTACGAGCAGTACTTC
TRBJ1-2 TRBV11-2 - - CASSLVLWGQGYTF TGTGCCAGCAGCTTAGTTCTGTGGGGGCAAGGCTACACCTTC
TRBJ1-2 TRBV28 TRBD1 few CASSLLDREANYGYTF TGTGCCAGCAGTTTATTGGACAGGGAGGCTAACTATGGCTACACCTTC
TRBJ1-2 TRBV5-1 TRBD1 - CASSTDRGADGYTF TGCGCCAGCAGCACAGACAGGGGAGCAGATGGCTACACCTTC
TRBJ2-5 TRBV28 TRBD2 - CASHGATSGKETQYF TGTGCCAGCCATGGCGCGACTAGCGGGAAAGAGACCCAGTACTTC
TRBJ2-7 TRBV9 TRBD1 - CASSVEGQGIEQYF TGTGCCAGCAGCGTAGAGGGACAGGGGATCGAGCAGTACTTC
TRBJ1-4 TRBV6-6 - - CASRRTQGRNEKLFF TGTGCCAGCCGGCGGACCCAGGGGCGGAATGAAAAACTGTTTTTT
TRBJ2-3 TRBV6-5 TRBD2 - CATTSGGYTQYF TGTGCCACGACTAGCGGGGGATATACGCAGTATTTT
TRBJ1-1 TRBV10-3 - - CAISEWGGQNTEAFF TGTGCCATCAGTGAGTGGGGGGGACAAAACACTGAAGCTTTCTTT
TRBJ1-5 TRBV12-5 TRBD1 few CASGLNSLGGTALEGLAQHF TGTGCTAGTGGTCTTAATTCCCTGGGTGGGACAGCCCTCGAGGGATTGGCCCAGCATTTT
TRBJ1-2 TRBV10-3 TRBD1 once CAISLDRAYGYTF TGTGCCATCAGTTTGGACAGGGCCTATGGCTACACCTTC
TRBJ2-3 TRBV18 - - CASSPPMTDTQYF TGTGCCAGCTCACCACCTATGACAGATACGCAGTATTTT
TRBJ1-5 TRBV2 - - CASSQAGFSNQPQHF TGTGCCAGCAGCCAAGCAGGGTTTAGCAATCAGCCCCAGCATTTT
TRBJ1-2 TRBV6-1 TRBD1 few CASSDRDRGHQRF TGTGCCAGCAGTGACCGGGACAGGGGGCATCAGAGGTTC
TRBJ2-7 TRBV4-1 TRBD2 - CASSSGTSGNYEQYF TGCGCCAGCAGCTCAGGGACTAGCGGGAACTACGAGCAGTACTTC
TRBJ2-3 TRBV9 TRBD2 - CASSATIAGGPDTQYF TGTGCCAGCAGCGCCACGATAGCGGGAGGGCCGGATACGCAGTATTTT
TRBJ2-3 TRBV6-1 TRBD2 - CASSVLRGTSGGDTQYF TGTGCCAGCAGTGTATTAAGAGGGACTAGCGGGGGCGATACGCAGTATTTT
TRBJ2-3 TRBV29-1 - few CSVLGLAGTTDTQYF TGCAGCGTTTTAGGGCTTGCGGGAACCACAGATACGCAGTATTTT
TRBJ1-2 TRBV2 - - CARASFFGYTF TGTGCCAGAGCCTCATTTTTTGGCTACACCTTC
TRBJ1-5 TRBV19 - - CASSIQSNQPQHF TGTGCCAGTAGTATCCAGAGCAATCAGCCCCAGCATTTT
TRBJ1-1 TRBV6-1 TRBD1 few CASDMGQSNTEAFF TGTGCCAGCGATATGGGACAGAGCAACACTGAAGCTTTCTTT
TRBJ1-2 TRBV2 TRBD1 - CAGSREQGTLGYTF TGTGCCGGCTCCCGCGAACAGGGGACTCTCGGCTACACCTTC
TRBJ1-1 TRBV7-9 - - CASSLSRLRSEAFF TGTGCCAGCAGCTTATCACGTTTGCGGTCCGAAGCTTTCTTT
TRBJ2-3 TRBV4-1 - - CASSQEGREVDTQYF TGCGCCAGCAGCCAAGAGGGAAGGGAGGTAGATACGCAGTATTTT
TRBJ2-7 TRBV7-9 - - CASSPQGTGWRLTFYEQYF TGTGCCAGCAGCCCGCAGGGAACAGGGTGGAGACTAACTTTCTATGAGCAGTACTTC
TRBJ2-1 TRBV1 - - CTSSQDRIHPTGTSGSYEQFF TGCACCAGCAGCCAAGATCGCATCCACCCCACTGGGACTAGCGGGAGTTATGAGCAGTTCTTC
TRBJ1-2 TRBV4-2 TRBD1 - CASTTGASNYGYTF TGTGCCAGCACTACAGGGGCCTCTAACTATGGCTACACCTTC
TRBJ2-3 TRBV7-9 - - CASSLDLGQTDTQYF TGTGCCAGCAGCTTAGACCTAGGACAGACAGATACGCAGTATTTT
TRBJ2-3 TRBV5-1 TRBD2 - CASSPGTSGGTDTQYF TGCGCCAGCAGCCCCGGGACTAGCGGGGGCACAGATACGCAGTATTTT